What follows describes a single T cell receptor beta chain. In the original processing: Amplifying reference gene primers gave estimates of nucleated cell counts. Only in-frame clones appear in the TCRdb table, and some are missing; sequencing was by immunoSEQ multiplex PCR. From that table come the V and J calls and clone size; the DNA was used to work out D and trimming. The sample shows more than 140,000 clones, roughly 84% of them seen only once. Deletions cut 2 bases from V and 2 bases from J, with 10 bases between. This CDR3 is built from 15 residues. Germline CDR1 is SGHRS and CDR2 is YFSETQ. This entry is derived from a study of blood T cell repertoires in COVID-19. In the study overall: Samples of COVID-19 (acute and convalescent) were obtained from the United States, Italy and Spain. PBMCs, B-cell-depleted T cells, or T cells were the source of the cDNA or gDNA that made up the material.

The chain is built from TRBV5-1 and TRBJ1-4; weak D call: TRBD1 (6 bases). The receptor was derived from a woman between 50 and 59 years old in a cohort sampled during active or convalescent COVID-19. The specimen was peripheral blood. The chain's CDR3 is CASSLQGGTNEKLFF. The CDR3 DNA follows: TGCGCCAGCAGCTTACAGGGCGGGACTAATGAAAAACTGTTTTTT.